This T cell receptor (beta chain) came from a study of metastatic and nonmetastatic thyroid tumors. TCRdb redid the clone calls on the PCR reads using MiXCR. The table has around 18,000 clones, under 35% seen once. Sample share makes this clone medium-sized. The junction and the germline gene differ at one end; a read error may be behind it. There are 14 residues in the CDR3. Germline V gives CDR1 GTSNPN, CDR2 SVGIG (reference sequence). There were no patients who had received any treatment before thyroid surgery. The receptor comes from a female donor with papillary thyroid cancer or a benign thyroid nodule (not recorded which). Some clones in this sample may be carry-over from other donors' samples. The rearrangement uses TRBV30 and TRBJ2-2; TRBD2 is a possible D gene (5 bases). Source material: tumor tissue. CDR3 bases: TGTGCCTGGAGTGTACACGGTCCGACCGGGAAGCTGTTTTTT. Its translation: CAWSVHGPTGKLFF.